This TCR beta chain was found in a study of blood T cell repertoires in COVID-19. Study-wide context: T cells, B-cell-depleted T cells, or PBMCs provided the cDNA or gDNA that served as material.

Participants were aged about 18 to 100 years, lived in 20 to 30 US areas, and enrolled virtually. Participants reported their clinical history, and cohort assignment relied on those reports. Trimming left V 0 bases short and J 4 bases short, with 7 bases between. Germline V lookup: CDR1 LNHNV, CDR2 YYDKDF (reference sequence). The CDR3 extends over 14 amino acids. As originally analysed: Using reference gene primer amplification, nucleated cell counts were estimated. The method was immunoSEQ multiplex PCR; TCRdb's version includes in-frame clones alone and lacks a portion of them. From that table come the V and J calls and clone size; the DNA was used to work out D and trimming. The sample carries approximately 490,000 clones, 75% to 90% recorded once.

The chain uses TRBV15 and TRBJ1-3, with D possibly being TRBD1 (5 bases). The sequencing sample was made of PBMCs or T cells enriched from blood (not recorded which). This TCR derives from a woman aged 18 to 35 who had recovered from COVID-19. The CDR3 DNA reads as TGTGCCACCAGCAGAGATAGACAGGGAAACACCATATATTTT. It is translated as CATSRDRQGNTIYF.